This is a list of T cell receptor beta chains from one sample in a study of T cells in Graves' hyperthyroidism and ophthalmopathy. TCRdb processed the multiplex PCR reads anew with MiXCR; each CDR3 protein has one entry. Of a few hundred thousand distinct CDR3 sequences listed, approximately 15% are singletons. The sequenced sample consisted of blood. These receptors originate from a woman between 18 and 29 years old with Graves' hyperthyroidism. The CDR3 runs from the conserved cysteine through the conserved F or W. The D gene is left open where the match is weak. Not all rows give a size; the values are once, few, many and, for expanded clones, a class.

clone size,V gene,D gene,J gene,CDR3 length,CDR3 protein,CDR3 DNA
few,TRBV10-3,NA,TRBJ2-7,16,CAISEQGKRVSGEQYF,TGTGCCATCAGTGAGCAGGGGAAGCGGGTATCAGGCGAGCAGTACTTC
NA,TRBV27,NA,TRBJ2-7,16,CASKASQTGNRYEQYF,TGTGCCAGCAAAGCAAGTCAAACAGGGAATCGCTACGAGCAGTACTTC
NA,TRBV3-1,NA,TRBJ1-1,14,CASSPTGRNAEAFF,TGTGCCAGCAGCCCGACAGGAAGGAACGCTGAAGCTTTCTTT
NA,TRBV11-3,TRBD2,TRBJ2-1,15,CASSSGLAVRDEQFF,TGTGCCAGCAGCTCGGGACTAGCGGTCCGCGATGAGCAGTTCTTC
many,TRBV12-3/TRBV12-4,NA,TRBJ2-6,13,CASSLGGANVLTF,TGTGCCAGCAGCCTCGGTGGGGCCAACGTCCTGACTTTC
many,TRBV28,TRBD2,TRBJ2-7,16,CASSGTTSGVEYEQYF,TGTGCCAGCAGTGGGACGACTAGCGGGGTCGAATACGAGCAGTACTTC
NA,TRBV28,NA,TRBJ2-1,11,CASSLNDEQFF,TGTGCCAGCAGCTTAAACGATGAGCAGTTCTTC
few,TRBV6-6,NA,TRBJ1-1,16,CASSYSVGSSDTEAFF,TGTGCCAGCAGTTACTCCGTGGGGTCGTCGGACACTGAAGCTTTCTTT
many,TRBV5-4,TRBD2,TRBJ2-2,15,CASSGTSGLAGELFF,TGTGCCAGCAGCGGGACTAGCGGCTTGGCCGGGGAGCTGTTTTTT
NA,TRBV4-3,TRBD1,TRBJ2-7,17,CASSQDNRVGGQNEQYF,TGCGCCAGCAGCCAAGATAATAGGGTAGGGGGCCAGAACGAGCAGTACTTC
many,TRBV28,TRBD2,TRBJ2-4,14,CASSLMTGGHIQYF,TGTGCCAGCAGTTTAATGACGGGGGGTCACATTCAGTACTTC
few,TRBV28,NA,TRBJ1-5,14,CASTWSYSNQPQHF,TGTGCCAGCACGTGGTCGTATAGCAATCAGCCCCAGCATTTT
NA,TRBV27,TRBD2,TRBJ2-1,16,CASSPLGTSGRGEQFF,TGTGCCAGCAGTCCCCTCGGGACTAGCGGGAGGGGGGAGCAGTTCTTC
many,TRBV12-3/TRBV12-4,NA,TRBJ2-7,15,CASSFEDGPTYEQYF,TGTGCCAGCAGTTTTGAGGATGGGCCCACCTACGAGCAGTACTTC
many,TRBV18,NA,TRBJ1-2,15,CASSPEITGQYGYTF,TGTGCCAGCTCACCGGAAATCACAGGCCAGTATGGCTACACCTTC
few,TRBV5-4,NA,TRBJ2-3,15,CASSLPTGNTDTQYF,TGTGCCAGCAGCTTACCAACTGGAAACACAGATACGCAGTATTTT
NA,TRBV9,TRBD2,TRBJ2-4,15,CASSPTGRRENIQYF,TGTGCCAGCAGCCCCACCGGGAGGCGAGAAAACATTCAGTACTTC
many,TRBV2,TRBD1,TRBJ1-6,13,CASRGDRETPLHF,TGTGCCAGCAGAGGGGACAGGGAAACACCCCTCCACTTT
few,TRBV20-1,TRBD1,TRBJ2-1,14,CSAILPGQGNEQFF,TGCAGTGCTATTCTCCCGGGACAGGGAAATGAGCAGTTCTTC
few,TRBV7-6,NA,TRBJ2-2,13,CASSSVQTGELFF,TGTGCCAGCAGCTCCGTACAAACCGGGGAGCTGTTTTTT
many,TRBV11-2,TRBD1,TRBJ1-4,15,CASSLSQGANEKLFF,TGTGCCAGCAGCTTGTCACAGGGGGCAAATGAAAAACTGTTTTTT